The clone carrying this TCR beta chain was observed a single time. Authors' data handling: Amplification of reference gene primers was used by the study to estimate nucleated cell counts. This table comes from immunoSEQ multiplex PCR, and its TCRdb copy is limited to in-frame clones, with some not included. D and trimming come from the DNA, and the V and J calls and clone size come from that table. Here the sample spans over 35,000 clones, roughly 78% being singletons. This entry is derived from a study of blood T cell repertoires in COVID-19. Study at large: COVID-19 samples from acute and convalescent phases originated in the United States, Italy and Spain. T cells, B-cell-depleted T cells, or PBMCs provided the cDNA or gDNA that served as material.

V was clipped by 2 bases and J by 7 bases, with 10 bases between them. CDR3 length: 13 amino acids. Germline V gene lookup returns CDR1 SEHNR and CDR2 FQNEAQ (reference sequence). Sequencing was done on a sample of peripheral blood. This chain joins TRBV7-9 and TRBJ2-3, with D tentatively TRBD2 (5 bases). This TCR was sampled from a man aged 70 or older with acute or convalescent COVID-19. In nucleotides, the CDR3 is TGTGCCAGCAGCTTAACGACTATTTATACGCAGTATTTT. This encodes CASSLTTIYTQYF.